This T cell receptor (beta chain) is drawn from a study of CD8+CD57+ T cells in acquired aplastic anemia. Study at large: Among healthy donors, CD4+ cells averaged approximately 11 million reads.

Genomic DNA constituted the template upon which TCR beta VDJ and CDR3 profiling was performed. TCRdb re-analysed the reads in MiXCR, keeping a single row per CDR3 protein. The data show more than 100,000 distinct CDR3 sequences, with around 48% seen just once and about 2.5% held by the top ten. This CDR3 contains 16 residues. CDR1 is LNHDA and CDR2 is SQIVND in the germline V gene (reference sequence). J lost 6 bases, V lost 1 base, and 10 bases had no gene match. This clonotype was found many times. The receptor was isolated from a human donor in good health, serving as a control. Sequenced: sorted CD4+, CD8+, or CD8+CD57+ T cells (not recorded which) from PBMCs. V is TRBV19 and J is TRBJ1-1; 8 bases align to TRBD1. The CDR3 reads CASSIAGGIGGSEAFF. In DNA, the CDR3 is TGTGCCAGTAGTATAGCAGGGGGCATTGGAGGCTCTGAAGCTTTCTTT.